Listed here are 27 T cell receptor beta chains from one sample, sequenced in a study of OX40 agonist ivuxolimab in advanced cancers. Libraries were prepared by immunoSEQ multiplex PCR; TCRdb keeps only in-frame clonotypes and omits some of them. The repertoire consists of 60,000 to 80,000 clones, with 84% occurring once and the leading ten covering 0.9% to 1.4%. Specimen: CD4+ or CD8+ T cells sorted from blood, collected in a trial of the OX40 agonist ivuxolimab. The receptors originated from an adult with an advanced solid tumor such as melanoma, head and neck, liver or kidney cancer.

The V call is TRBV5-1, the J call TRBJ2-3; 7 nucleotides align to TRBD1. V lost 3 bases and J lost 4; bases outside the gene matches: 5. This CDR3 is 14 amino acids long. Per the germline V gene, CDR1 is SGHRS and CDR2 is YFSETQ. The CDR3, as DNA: TGCGCCAGCAGCTACGGACAGGCGCCAGATACGCAGTATTTT. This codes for CASSYGQAPDTQYF.

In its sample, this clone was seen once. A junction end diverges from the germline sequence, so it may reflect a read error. CDR3 residues: CASSPPQRYRTQGLTEAFF. In nucleotides, the CDR3 is TGTGCTAGCAGCCCACCACAAAGATACCGGACTCAAGGTCTCACTGAAGCTTTCTTT. This chain connects TRBV7-7 to TRBJ1-1; D is uncertain. The germline gives CDR1 SSHAT, CDR2 FNYEAQ (reference sequence). The CDR3 runs to 19 residues.

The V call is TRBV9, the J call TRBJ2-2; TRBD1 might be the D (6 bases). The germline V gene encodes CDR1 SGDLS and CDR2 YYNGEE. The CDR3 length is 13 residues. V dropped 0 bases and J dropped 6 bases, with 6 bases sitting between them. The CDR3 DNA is TGTGCCAGCAGCGTAGGGGGGCCCGGGGAGCTGTTTTTT. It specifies CASSVGGPGELFF. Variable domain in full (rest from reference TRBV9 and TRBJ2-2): DSGVTQTPKHLITATGQRVTLRCSPRSGDLSVYWYQQSLDQGLQFLIQYYNGEERAKGNILERFSAQQFPDLHSELNLSSLELGDSALYFCASSVGGPGELFFGEGSRLTVL.

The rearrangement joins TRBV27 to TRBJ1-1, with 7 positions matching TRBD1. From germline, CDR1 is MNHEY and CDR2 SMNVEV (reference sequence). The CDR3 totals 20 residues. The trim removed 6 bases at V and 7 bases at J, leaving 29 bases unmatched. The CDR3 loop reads CASSQSLRGLDRAGSVEAFF. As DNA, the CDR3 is TGTGCCAGCAGCCAATCGTTGCGTGGATTAGACAGGGCAGGATCAGTTGAAGCTTTCTTT.

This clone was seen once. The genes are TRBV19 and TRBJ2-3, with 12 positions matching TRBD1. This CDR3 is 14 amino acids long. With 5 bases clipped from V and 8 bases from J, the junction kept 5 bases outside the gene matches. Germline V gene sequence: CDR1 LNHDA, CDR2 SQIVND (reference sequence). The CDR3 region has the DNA TGTGCCAGTAGTCCGGGACAGGGGGCAGGTACGCAGTATTTT. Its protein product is CASSPGQGAGTQYF.

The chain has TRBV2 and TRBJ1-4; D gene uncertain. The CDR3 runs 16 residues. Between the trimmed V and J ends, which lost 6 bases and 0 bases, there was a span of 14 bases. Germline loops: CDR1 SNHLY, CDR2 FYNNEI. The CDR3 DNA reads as TGTGCCAGCAGGGGGAGGAGAGACTCAACTAATGAAAAACTGTTTTTT. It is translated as CASRGRRDSTNEKLFF.

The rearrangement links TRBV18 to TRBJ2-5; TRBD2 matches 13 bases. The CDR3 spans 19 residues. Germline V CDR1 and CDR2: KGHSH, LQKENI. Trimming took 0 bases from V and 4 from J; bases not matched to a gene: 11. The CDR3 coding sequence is TGTGCCAGCTCACCACCGGGACTAGCGGGGAAAGAAGCAAGAGAGACCCAGTACTTC. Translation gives CASSPPGLAGKEARETQYF.

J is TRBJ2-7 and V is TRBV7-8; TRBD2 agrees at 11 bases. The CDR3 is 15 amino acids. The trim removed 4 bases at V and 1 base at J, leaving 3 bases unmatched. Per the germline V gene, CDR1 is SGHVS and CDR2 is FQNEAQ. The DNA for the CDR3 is TGTGCCAGCAGCTCCTCTAGCGGGGGGTCCTACGAGCAGTACTTC. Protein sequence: CASSSSSGGSYEQYF.

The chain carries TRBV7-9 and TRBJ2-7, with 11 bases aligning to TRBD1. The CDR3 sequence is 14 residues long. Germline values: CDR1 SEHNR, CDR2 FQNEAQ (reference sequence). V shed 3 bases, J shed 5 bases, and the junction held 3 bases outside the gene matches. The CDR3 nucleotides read TGTGCCAGCAGCTTTTGGGACAGGGGGAACGAGCAGTACTTC. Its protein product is CASSFWDRGNEQYF.

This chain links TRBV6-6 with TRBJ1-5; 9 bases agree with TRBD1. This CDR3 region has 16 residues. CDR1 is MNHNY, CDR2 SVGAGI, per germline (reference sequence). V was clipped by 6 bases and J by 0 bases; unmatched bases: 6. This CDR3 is CASSNRQGVSNQPQHF. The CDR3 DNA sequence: TGTGCCAGCAGCAACAGACAGGGGGTTAGCAATCAGCCCCAGCATTTT.

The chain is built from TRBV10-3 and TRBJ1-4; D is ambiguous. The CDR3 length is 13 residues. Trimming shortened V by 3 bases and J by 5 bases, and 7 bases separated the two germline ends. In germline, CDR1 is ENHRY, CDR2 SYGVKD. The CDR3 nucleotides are TGTGCCATCAGTGATGGGATAAATGAAAAACTGTTTTTT. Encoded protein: CAISDGINEKLFF.

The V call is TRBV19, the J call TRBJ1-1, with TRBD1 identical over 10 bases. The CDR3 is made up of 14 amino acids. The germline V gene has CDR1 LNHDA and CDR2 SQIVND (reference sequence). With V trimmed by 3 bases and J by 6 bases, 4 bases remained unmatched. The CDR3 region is CASSIPGQGAEAFF. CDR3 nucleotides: TGTGCCAGTAGTATTCCCGGACAGGGGGCTGAAGCTTTCTTT. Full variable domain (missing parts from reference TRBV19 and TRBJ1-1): DGGITQSPKYLFRKEGQNVTLSCEQNLNHDAMYWYRQDPGQGLRLIYYSQIVNDFQKGDIAEGYSVSREKKESFPLTVTSAQKNPTAFYLCASSIPGQGAEAFFGQGTRLTVV.

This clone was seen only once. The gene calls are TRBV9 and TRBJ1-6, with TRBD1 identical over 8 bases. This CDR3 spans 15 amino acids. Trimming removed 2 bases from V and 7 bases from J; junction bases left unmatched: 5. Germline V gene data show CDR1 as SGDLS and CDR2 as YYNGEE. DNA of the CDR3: TGTGCCAGCAGCGTTTCAGGGGGCCAAAATTCACCCCTCCACTTT. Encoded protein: CASSVSGGQNSPLHF.

The CDR3 protein is CASSPDREYGYTF. In DNA, the CDR3 is TGTGCCAGCTCACCGGACAGGGAATATGGCTACACCTTC. The chain carries TRBV18 and TRBJ1-2; 8 bases fit TRBD1. In germline, CDR1 is KGHSH, CDR2 LQKENI. The V and J ends lost 3 bases and 5 bases, in that order; junction bases with no gene match: 2. This CDR3 spans 13 amino acids.

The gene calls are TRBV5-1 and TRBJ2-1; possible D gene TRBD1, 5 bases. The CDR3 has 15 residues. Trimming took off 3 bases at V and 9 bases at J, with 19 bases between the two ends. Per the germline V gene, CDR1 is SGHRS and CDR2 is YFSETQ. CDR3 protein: CASSSQGLGLSEQFF. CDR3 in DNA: TGCGCCAGCAGCTCCCAGGGTTTGGGGCTCAGTGAGCAGTTCTTC.

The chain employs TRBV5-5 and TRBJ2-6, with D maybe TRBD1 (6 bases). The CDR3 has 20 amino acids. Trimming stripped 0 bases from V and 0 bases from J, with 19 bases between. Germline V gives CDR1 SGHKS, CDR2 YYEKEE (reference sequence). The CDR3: CASSLDHPQGLVSGANVLTF. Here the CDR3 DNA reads TGTGCCAGCAGCTTGGATCATCCACAGGGCCTGGTCTCTGGGGCCAACGTCCTGACTTTC.

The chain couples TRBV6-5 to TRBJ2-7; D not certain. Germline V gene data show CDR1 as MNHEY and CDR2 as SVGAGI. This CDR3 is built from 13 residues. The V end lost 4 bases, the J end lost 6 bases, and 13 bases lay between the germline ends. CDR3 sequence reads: CASSSTTDGEQYF. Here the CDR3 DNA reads TGTGCCAGCAGTTCTACGACGGATGGCGAGCAGTACTTC.

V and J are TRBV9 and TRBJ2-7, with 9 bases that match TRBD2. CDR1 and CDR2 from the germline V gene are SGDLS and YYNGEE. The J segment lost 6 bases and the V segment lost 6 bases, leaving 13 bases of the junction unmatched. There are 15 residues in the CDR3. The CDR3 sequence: CASTPRASGEGEQYF. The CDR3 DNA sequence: TGTGCCAGCACCCCCCGGGCTAGCGGGGAGGGCGAGCAGTACTTC.

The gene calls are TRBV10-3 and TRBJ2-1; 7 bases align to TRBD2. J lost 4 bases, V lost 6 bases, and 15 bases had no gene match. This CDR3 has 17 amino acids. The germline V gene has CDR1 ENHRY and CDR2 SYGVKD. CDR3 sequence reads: CAIRSWSGALGYNEQFF. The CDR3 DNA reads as TGTGCCATCAGGTCATGGAGCGGGGCCCTAGGGTACAATGAGCAGTTCTTC.

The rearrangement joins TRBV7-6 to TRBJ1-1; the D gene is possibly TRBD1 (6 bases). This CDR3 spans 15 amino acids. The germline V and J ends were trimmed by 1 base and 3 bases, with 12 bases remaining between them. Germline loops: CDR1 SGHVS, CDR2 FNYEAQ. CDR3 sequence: CASSLVGGAYTEAFF. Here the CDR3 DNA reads TGTGCCAGCAGCTTAGTCGGGGGGGCGTACACTGAAGCTTTCTTT.

The CDR3 is CASTQGFPYGYTF. The CDR3, as DNA: TGTGCCAGCACCCAGGGATTTCCCTATGGCTACACCTTC. The rearrangement uses TRBV6-5 and TRBJ1-2; D perhaps matches TRBD1 (5 bases). The CDR3 runs 13 residues. Deletions cut 7 bases from V and 4 bases from J, with 13 bases between. Germline CDR1 MNHEY, CDR2 SVGAGI.

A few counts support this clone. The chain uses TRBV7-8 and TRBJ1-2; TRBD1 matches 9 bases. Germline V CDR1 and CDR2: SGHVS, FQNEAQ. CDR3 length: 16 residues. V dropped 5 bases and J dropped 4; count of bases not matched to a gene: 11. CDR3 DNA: TGTGCCAGCAGCCGTGGGACAGGGACGGTTGGCTATGGCTACACCTTC. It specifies CASSRGTGTVGYGYTF. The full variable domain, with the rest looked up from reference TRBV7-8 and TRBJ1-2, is GAGVSQSPRYKVAKRGQDVALRCDPISGHVSLFWYQQALGQGPEFLTYFQNEAQLDKSGLPSDRFFAERPEGSVSTLKIQRTQQEDSAVYLCASSRGTGTVGYGYTFGSGTRLTVV.

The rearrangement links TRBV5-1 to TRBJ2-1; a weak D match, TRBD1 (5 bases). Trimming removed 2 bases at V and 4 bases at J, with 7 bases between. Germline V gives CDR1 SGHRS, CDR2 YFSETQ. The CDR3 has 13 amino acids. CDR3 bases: TGCGCCAGCAGCTTACGGACATACAATGAGCAGTTCTTC. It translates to CASSLRTYNEQFF.

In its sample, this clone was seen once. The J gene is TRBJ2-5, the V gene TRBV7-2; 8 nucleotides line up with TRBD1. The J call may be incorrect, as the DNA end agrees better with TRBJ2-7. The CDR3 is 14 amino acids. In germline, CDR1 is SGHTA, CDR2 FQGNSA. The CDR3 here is CASRRTGLTYEQYF. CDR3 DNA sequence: TGTGCCAGCAGACGGACAGGGTTAACCTACGAGCAGTACTTC.

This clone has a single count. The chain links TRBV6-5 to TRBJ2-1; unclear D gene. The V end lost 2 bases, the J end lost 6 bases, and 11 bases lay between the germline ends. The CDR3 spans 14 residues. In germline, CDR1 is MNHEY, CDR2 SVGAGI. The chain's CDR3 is CASSYNYGPNEQFF. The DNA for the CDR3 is TGTGCCAGCAGTTACAACTACGGGCCCAATGAGCAGTTCTTC.

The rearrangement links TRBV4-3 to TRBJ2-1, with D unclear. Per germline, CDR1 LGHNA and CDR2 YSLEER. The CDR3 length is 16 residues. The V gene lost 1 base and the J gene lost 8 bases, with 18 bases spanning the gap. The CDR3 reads CASSQVRLHLVDEQFF. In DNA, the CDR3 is TGCGCCAGCAGCCAAGTGAGGCTCCACCTTGTCGATGAGCAGTTCTTC.

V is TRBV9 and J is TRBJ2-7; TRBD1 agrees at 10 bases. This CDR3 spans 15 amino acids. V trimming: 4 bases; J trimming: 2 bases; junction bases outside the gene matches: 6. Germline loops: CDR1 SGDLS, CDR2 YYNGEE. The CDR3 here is CASSHDRGLPYEQYF. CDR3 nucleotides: TGTGCCAGCAGCCATGACAGGGGGCTACCCTACGAGCAGTACTTC.